This T cell receptor (beta chain) was recovered during a study of T cell responses to AZD1222 COVID-19 vaccine. CDR3 length equals 13 residues. Germline V gene sequence: CDR1 MGHRA, CDR2 YSYEKL. The V gene lost 5 bases and the J gene lost 5 bases, with 10 bases spanning the gap. Assay used: immunoSEQ multiplex PCR; TCRdb lists only in-frame clones, some missing. Of some 150,000 clones in the sample, approximately 90% were seen once. The clonotype was recovered from an adult in good health. Here the sequenced sample was peripheral blood, taken on day 0 of AZD1222 vaccination. V is TRBV4-1 and J is TRBJ1-5, with a tentative D call TRBD1 (6 bases). DNA of the CDR3: TGCGCCAGCAGCGAGACAGGCGATCAGCCCCAGCATTTT. Amino acids: CASSETGDQPQHF.